This entry lists 30 T cell receptor beta chains sequenced from one sample in a study of T cells in Graves' hyperthyroidism and ophthalmopathy. TCR beta CDR3 sequences were amplified from RNA transcripts. HTBI primers were the set used in a first-round RT-PCR of the TCR CDR3. MiXCR, run by TCRdb on the multiplex PCR reads, gives a single entry per CDR3 protein. The table lists about 410,000 distinct CDR3 sequences, roughly 15% of them singletons. The sample consisted of blood. These receptors were taken from a young man with Graves' ophthalmopathy.

Worth noting for this clonotype: This may arise from a read error, as a much more abundant clone is one base away. The chain recombines TRBV4-1 with TRBJ2-1; no definite D call. The V gene's germline CDR1 is MGHRA and CDR2 YSYEKL. Trimming removed 3 bases at V and 9 bases at J, with 15 bases between. The CDR3 consists of 14 residues. Here the CDR3 DNA reads TGCGCCAGCAGCCATCCAACCCTAGGGTGTGAGCAGTTCTTC. Translated, it gives CASSHPTLGCEQFF.

This clonotype was found a few times. A much larger clone is a single base away; this may be a read error. The chain links TRBV11-2 to TRBJ2-1; D remains unclear. CDR1 is SGHAT and CDR2 is FQNNGV in the germline V gene. V was shortened by 2 bases and J by 8 bases, with 10 bases between the two germline ends. The CDR3 totals 13 residues. CDR3 sequence (DNA): TGTGCCAGCAGCTTACCCGAGACTCATGAGCAGTTCTTC. Protein: CASSLPETHEQFF. The entire variable domain, with the rest obtained from reference TRBV11-2 and TRBJ2-1, is as follows: EAGVAQSPRYKIIEKRQSVAFWCNPISGHATLYWYQQILGQGPKLLIQFQNNGVVDDSQLPKDRFSAERLKGVDSTLKIQPAKLEDSAVYLCASSLPETHEQFFGPGTRLTVL.

Regarding this clonotype: A much larger clone lies a single base off, so this may be a read error. The V and J genes are TRBV5-1 and TRBJ1-3, with a tentative D call TRBD1 (6 bases). This CDR3 spans 15 amino acids. CDR1 is SGHRS, CDR2 YFSETQ, per germline. The CDR3 nucleotides read TGCGCCAACAGCTTGGAGGGGGGCCCTGGAAACACCATATATTTT. Protein product: CANSLEGGPGNTIYF.

This clonotype was observed at least ten times. V usage is TRBV24-1 and J usage is TRBJ2-1; 9 positions agree with TRBD2. The CDR3 is 17 amino acids. CDR1 and CDR2 from the germline V gene are KGHDR and SFDVKD. After removal of 6 bases from V and 2 bases from J, the junction contained 10 bases not matched to a gene. The CDR3 DNA reads TGTGCCACCAGTCTGGCGGGAGGGCCAGTTACCTACAATGAGCAGTTCTTC. Translation: CATSLAGGPVTYNEQFF.

This clonotype was seen ten or more times. The gene calls are TRBV27 and TRBJ2-3; D is unclear. In germline, CDR1 is MNHEY, CDR2 SMNVEV (reference sequence). The V end was cut by 3 bases, the J end by 4 bases, with 11 bases between. CDR3 length: 14 amino acids. The CDR3 is CASSFSLPPDTQYF. The CDR3 bases are TGTGCCAGCAGTTTTTCCCTACCTCCAGATACGCAGTATTTT.

This clonotype came up many times. The chain couples TRBV19 to TRBJ2-2; D call uncertain. V was pared by 5 bases and J by 2 bases, with 9 bases between. The germline V gene has CDR1 LNHDA and CDR2 SQIVND (reference sequence). The CDR3 has 14 amino acids. The CDR3 is CASSYGLNTGELFF. The CDR3 DNA reads TGTGCCAGTAGTTACGGCCTTAACACCGGGGAGCTGTTTTTT.

The V call is TRBV16, the J call TRBJ1-4; 8 nucleotides match TRBD1. Germline V lookup: CDR1 KGHSY, CDR2 FQNENV. The V and J ends lost 4 bases and 10 bases, in that order; junction bases with no gene match: 14. CDR3 length: 16 amino acids. Here the CDR3 reads CASSPYGETGDRKLFF. DNA of the CDR3: TGTGCCAGCAGCCCCTACGGAGAGACAGGGGACCGAAAACTGTTTTTT.

This clonotype has just a few counts. The J gene is TRBJ1-2, the V gene TRBV15; D is undetermined. Germline CDR1 LNHNV, CDR2 YYDKDF (reference sequence). Trimming cost V 2 bases and J 1 base, with 8 bases left between them. This CDR3 contains 14 residues. The CDR3 DNA follows: TGTGCCACCAGCAGACTGAAAGTTAACTATGGCTACACCTTC. Protein product: CATSRLKVNYGYTF.

This clonotype was counted ten times or more. The genes are TRBV7-9 and TRBJ2-2, with D perhaps TRBD2 (5 bases). Germline assignment: CDR1 SEHNR and CDR2 FQNEAQ (reference sequence). The germline V and J ends were trimmed by 5 bases and 0 bases, with 13 bases remaining between them. The CDR3 has 16 amino acids. CDR3 loop: CASSPVRESNTGELFF. Here the CDR3 DNA reads TGTGCCAGCAGCCCCGTCCGGGAATCGAACACCGGGGAGCTGTTTTTT.

At least ten counts were recorded for this clonotype. The V gene is TRBV29-1, the J gene TRBJ2-7; 8 positions agree with TRBD1. J lost 5 bases, V lost 6 bases, and 6 bases had no gene match. CDR1 SQVTM and CDR2 ANQGSEA come from the germline V gene. The CDR3 is 12 amino acids. CDR3 DNA sequence: TGCAGCGTAGGACAGGGCTTCGACGAGCAGTACTTC. It encodes CSVGQGFDEQYF.

This clonotype was counted a few times. The chain links TRBV24-1 to TRBJ2-1; TRBD1 or TRBD2 may be the D gene (5 bases each). The CDR3 loop spans 15 amino acids. Trimming left V 7 bases short and J 3 bases short, with 15 bases between. Germline CDR1 reads KGHDR; CDR2 reads SFDVKD. The CDR3 DNA follows: TGTGCCACCAGCCGGGGACGGAGCCTCTACAATGAGCAGTTCTTC. This sequence encodes CATSRGRSLYNEQFF.

The rearrangement joins TRBV6-1 to TRBJ2-2; D unresolved. Per germline, CDR1 MNHNS and CDR2 SASEGT. CDR3 length: 12 amino acids. Trimming stripped 7 bases from V and 3 bases from J, with 6 bases between. CDR3 sequence: CASKWYTGELFF. The CDR3 region has the DNA TGTGCCAGCAAGTGGTACACCGGGGAGCTGTTTTTT.

This clonotype was seen repeatedly, ten times or more. The chain couples TRBV20-1 to TRBJ2-7; TRBD1 or TRBD2 may be the D gene (5 bases each). Trimming took 0 bases from V and 3 from J, leaving 12 bases between them. The CDR3 extends over 14 amino acids. From germline, CDR1 is DFQATT and CDR2 SNEGSKA (reference sequence). CDR3 sequence reads: CSARDWGINYEQYF. The CDR3 DNA reads TGCAGTGCTAGAGATTGGGGGATTAACTACGAGCAGTACTTC.

This clonotype was recorded at least ten times. The rearrangement joins TRBV5-1 to TRBJ1-4, with D possibly matching TRBD1 (5 bases). The germline V gene encodes CDR1 SGHRS and CDR2 YFSETQ. Trimming left V 3 bases short and J 5 bases short, with 14 bases between. The length of the CDR3 is 15 residues. The CDR3, as DNA: TGCGCCAGCAGCTCTTCCGGGACGGTGAATGAAAAACTGTTTTTT. Translated: CASSSSGTVNEKLFF. Filled out from reference TRBV5-1 and TRBJ1-4, the complete variable domain reads KAGVTQTPRYLIKTRGQQVTLSCSPISGHRSVSWYQQTPGQGLQFLFEYFSETQRNKGNFPGRFSGRQFSNSRSEMNVSTLELGDSALYLCASSSSGTVNEKLFFGSGTQLSVL.

This clonotype has only a few counts. The chain carries TRBV11-2 and TRBJ2-1; 7 nucleotides align to TRBD2. The CDR3 length is 15 residues. V dropped 5 bases and J dropped 6; count of bases not matched to a gene: 10. Looked up from germline, CDR1 is SGHAT and CDR2 is FQNNGV. The CDR3 spells CASSRPQRTSNEQFF. In DNA form, the CDR3 reads TGTGCCAGCAGCCGCCCACAACGGACTAGCAATGAGCAGTTCTTC.

The V and J genes are TRBV19 and TRBJ2-7, with D tentatively TRBD1 (5 bases). The CDR3 is made up of 15 amino acids. V lost 5 bases and J 5 bases, leaving 19 bases between the germline ends. Germline CDR1 is LNHDA and CDR2 is SQIVND (reference sequence). CDR3 sequence: CASSPRERAGNEQYF. CDR3 DNA sequence: TGTGCCAGTAGTCCACGCGAACGGGCAGGGAACGAGCAGTACTTC. Variable domain in full (rest from reference TRBV19 and TRBJ2-7): DGGITQSPKYLFRKEGQNVTLSCEQNLNHDAMYWYRQDPGQGLRLIYYSQIVNDFQKGDIAEGYSVSREKKESFPLTVTSAQKNPTAFYLCASSPRERAGNEQYFGPGTRLTVT.

This clonotype was detected ten times or more. The chain is built from TRBV30 and TRBJ2-1, with 11 bases matching TRBD2. J was trimmed by 2 bases and V by 3 bases; bases with no gene match: 15. The CDR3 has 19 residues. Germline-derived CDR1 and CDR2 are GTSNPN and SVGIG (reference sequence). CDR3 loop: CAWRATSSLLAGAYNEQFF. Here the CDR3 DNA reads TGTGCCTGGAGGGCTACATCTTCCCTACTAGCGGGAGCCTACAATGAGCAGTTCTTC. The full variable domain, rest sourced from reference TRBV30 and TRBJ2-1, is SQTIHQWPATLVQPVGSPLSLECTVEGTSNPNLYWYRQAAGRGLQLLFYSVGIGQISSEVPQNLSASRPQDRQFILSSKKLLLSDSGFYLCAWRATSSLLAGAYNEQFFGPGTRLTVL.

This clonotype has only a few counts. CDR3 DNA: TGTGCCAGCAGTTACTCGCCGGGACAGGGGAACACTGAAGCTTTCTTT. It specifies CASSYSPGQGNTEAFF. V gene TRBV6-5 combines with J gene TRBJ1-1, with 9 bases matching TRBD1. The CDR3 consists of 16 residues. V was clipped by 0 bases and J by 1 base; unmatched bases: 3. CDR1 is MNHEY and CDR2 is SVGAGI in the germline V gene.

Ten or more counts support this clonotype. The gene calls are TRBV29-1 and TRBJ2-3; 8 bases match TRBD1. Germline trimming cut 1 base from V and 6 bases from J; bases unmatched to any gene: 6. Germline-derived CDR1 and CDR2 are SQVTM and ANQGSEA. This CDR3 has 14 residues. CDR3: CSVEGGSGGDTQYF. Written as DNA, the CDR3 is TGCAGCGTTGAAGGGGGGTCAGGGGGCGATACGCAGTATTTT.

This clonotype was detected ten times or more. This chain joins TRBV11-2 and TRBJ2-5, with D perhaps TRBD1 or TRBD2 (6 bases each). The V gene's germline CDR1 is SGHAT and CDR2 FQNNGV. The CDR3 spans 14 residues. The germline V and J ends were trimmed by 0 bases and 5 bases, with 10 bases remaining between them. Here the CDR3 reads CASSLEGGKETQYF. The CDR3 bases are TGTGCCAGCAGCTTAGAAGGGGGGAAGGAGACCCAGTACTTC.

Remarks on this clonotype: It may be a read error: a sequence one base away is much more abundant. This chain uses TRBV11-1 with TRBJ2-4; no clear D. Germline CDR1 reads SGHAT; CDR2 reads FQDESV (reference sequence). V shed 3 bases and J shed 9 bases, with 12 bases lying between them. The CDR3 totals 13 residues. The CDR3 coding sequence is TGTGCCAGCAGCTTTGTGGGCAAAGCCATTCAGTACTTC. It is translated as CASSFVGKAIQYF.

Comment on this clonotype: The conserved phenylalanine or tryptophan is not found at the CDR3 terminus, so this likely reflects a read error. The V and J genes are TRBV6-1 and TRBJ1-5; D might be TRBD1 (5 bases). V dropped 2 bases and J dropped 6 bases, with 11 bases sitting between them. CDR1 MNHNS and CDR2 SASEGT come from the germline V gene. This CDR3 comprises 14 residues. The CDR3 DNA sequence: TGTGCCAGCAGTGAAATCGGGGGGGGTCAGCCCCAGCATCTT. The encoded protein is CASSEIGGGQPQHL.

This clonotype was seen a handful of times. The chain employs TRBV5-6 and TRBJ1-2; 9 nucleotides line up with TRBD1. This CDR3 comprises 13 residues. Germline lookup yields CDR1 SGHDT and CDR2 YYEEEE. Unmatched junction bases numbered 5, after V lost 3 bases and J lost 8 bases. CDR3 DNA: TGTGCCAGCAGCTCAGGGACAGGGTTAGGCTACACCTTC. Translation gives CASSSGTGLGYTF.

This clonotype has at least ten counts. The chain is built from TRBV13 and TRBJ2-5; 7 positions agree with TRBD2. There are 18 residues in the CDR3. Trimming at V came to 3 bases and at J to 2 bases, leaving 15 bases not matched to a gene. The germline V gene encodes CDR1 PRHDT and CDR2 FYEKMQ (reference sequence). CDR3 sequence: CASSFPGGTSIDQETQYF. The CDR3 nucleotides read TGTGCCAGCAGCTTTCCCGGGGGGACTTCCATCGATCAAGAGACCCAGTACTTC.

This clonotype was detected a few times. The rearrangement joins TRBV6-1 to TRBJ1-1; D perhaps matches TRBD1 (5 bases). Deletions cut 7 bases from V and 0 bases from J, with 18 bases between. The CDR3 is 16 residues long. CDR1 is MNHNS, CDR2 SASEGT, per germline. Here the CDR3 reads CASIRGTLLMNTEAFF. The DNA of the CDR3 is TGTGCCAGCATCCGGGGGACGCTACTTATGAACACTGAAGCTTTCTTT.

This clonotype was counted ten times or more. The chain couples TRBV12-3 or TRBV12-4 to TRBJ2-7; 9 nucleotides agree with TRBD1. The CDR3 loop spans 14 amino acids. V lost 7 bases to trimming and J lost 4 bases; unmatched junction nucleotides: 8. CDR3 region: CASKSRDRVYEQYF. CDR3 DNA sequence: TGTGCCAGCAAAAGTAGGGACAGGGTGTACGAGCAGTACTTC.

The rearrangement links TRBV6-2 or TRBV6-3 to TRBJ2-7; D is unclear. CDR3 length equals 12 residues. The V end was cut by 7 bases, the J end by 3 bases, with 10 bases between. Germline V gene data show CDR1 as MNHEY and CDR2 as SVGEGT. Written as DNA, the CDR3 is TGTGCCAGCACTCTAGACGGCTACGAGCAGTACTTC. This gives the protein CASTLDGYEQYF.

This clonotype was detected only a few times. The chain joins TRBV19 to TRBJ2-7, with 9 bases that match TRBD2. Germline assignment: CDR1 LNHDA and CDR2 SQIVND (reference sequence). The CDR3 totals 15 residues. The junction had 11 bases not matched to a gene; V was cut back by 6 bases and J by 5 bases. The CDR3 spells CASSPAGGVRNEQYF. DNA for the CDR3: TGTGCCAGTAGCCCCGCGGGGGGGGTACGGAACGAGCAGTACTTC.

In this sample, this clonotype turned up many times. The V and J genes are TRBV7-6 and TRBJ2-5; possibly TRBD2 for D (5 bases). Germline lookup yields CDR1 SGHVS and CDR2 FNYEAQ. CDR3 length equals 14 residues. V lost 1 base, J lost 5 bases, and 11 bases lay in between. The CDR3 loop is CASSLVSGSETQYF. CDR3 sequence (DNA): TGTGCCAGCAGCTTAGTATCGGGGAGCGAGACCCAGTACTTC.

This clonotype was found a few times. The chain uses TRBV4-2 and TRBJ1-2; TRBD1 is a possible D gene (5 bases). The CDR3 totals 16 residues. In germline, CDR1 is LGHNA, CDR2 YNFKEQ. With 0 bases removed from V and 1 base from J, the gap between germline ends came to 12 bases. The CDR3 nucleotides are TGTGCCAGCAGCCAAGAGGCGGGGCTCCATAACTATGGCTACACCTTC. It encodes CASSQEAGLHNYGYTF.